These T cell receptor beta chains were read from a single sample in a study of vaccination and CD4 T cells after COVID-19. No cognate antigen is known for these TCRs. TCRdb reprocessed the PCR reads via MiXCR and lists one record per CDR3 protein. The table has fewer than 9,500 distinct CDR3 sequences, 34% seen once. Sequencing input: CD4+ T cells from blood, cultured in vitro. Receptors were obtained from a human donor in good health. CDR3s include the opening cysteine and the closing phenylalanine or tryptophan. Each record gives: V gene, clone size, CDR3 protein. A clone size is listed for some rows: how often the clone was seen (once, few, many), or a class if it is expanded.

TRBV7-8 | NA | CASSLDPGGTGYTF
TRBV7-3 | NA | CASSPQPGGVTGELFF
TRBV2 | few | CASSLGRVTYEQYF
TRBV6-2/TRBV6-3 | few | CASRGSGANVLTF
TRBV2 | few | CASSERGGFNYGYTF
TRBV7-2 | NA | CASSWRQGPPNSPLHF
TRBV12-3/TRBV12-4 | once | CAGSMGPNYEQYF
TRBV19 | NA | CASRQVGTYEQYF
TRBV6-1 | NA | CASSQTGDSPLHF
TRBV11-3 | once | CASSLDVSTDTQYF
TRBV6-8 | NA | CASSPTGGEYGYTF
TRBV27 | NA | CASRSSGDREAFF
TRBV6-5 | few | CASSFDRRESGYTF
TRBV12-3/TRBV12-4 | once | CASSFGSLNYGYTF
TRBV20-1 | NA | CSAQSGSSYEQYF
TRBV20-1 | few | CSASQTGYNEQYF
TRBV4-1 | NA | CASSQDLESPLHF
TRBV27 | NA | CASTATSADRYNEQFF
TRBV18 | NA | CASSPIPGKGEQYF
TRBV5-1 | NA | CASRDGLAGGPIGSVTAKNIQYF
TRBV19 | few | CASQTSLFTDTQYF
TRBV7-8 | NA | CASSLAWAEKLFF
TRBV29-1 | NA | CSVEQGDFIYGYTF
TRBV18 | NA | CASSPPTGGVQETQYF
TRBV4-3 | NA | CASSHQNDPYEQYF
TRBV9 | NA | CASSVGYNEQFF
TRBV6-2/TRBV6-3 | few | CASSDTTWGNQPQHF
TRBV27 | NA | CASSLRGSGPGELFF
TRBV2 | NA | CASSDRTSGVQETQYF
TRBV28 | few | CASSPPQGWVTEAFF
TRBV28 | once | CASSLGEDTEAFF
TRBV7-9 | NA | CASSASKDSYTEAFF
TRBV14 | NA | CASSPPGLAGRSYNEQFF
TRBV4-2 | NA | CASSQDRETQYF
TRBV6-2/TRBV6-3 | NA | CASRLDWNTDTQYF
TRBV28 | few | CASSPPGSSYEQYF
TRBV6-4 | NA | CASSERLGRPTEAFF
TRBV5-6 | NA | CASRGGPGASTDTQYF
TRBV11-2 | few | CASTAVGGQETQYF
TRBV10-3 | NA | CAISEEGFTDTQYF
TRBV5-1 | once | CASSLQAQGSGANVLTF
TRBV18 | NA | CASSPPGLAGINEQFF
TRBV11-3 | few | CASSLEGCGYQPQHF
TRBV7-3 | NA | CASSPAQGGIQYF
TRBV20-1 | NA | CSANEWGESSNEQFF
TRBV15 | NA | CATRGGGLVNEQYF
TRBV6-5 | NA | CASSYVSSDQPQHF
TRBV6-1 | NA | CATRGGGVMNTEAFF
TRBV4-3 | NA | CARSHLPQQRGQNTIYF
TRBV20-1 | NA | CSESLSSGGGQYF
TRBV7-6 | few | CASSSGLQETQYF
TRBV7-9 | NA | CASSPQGVGTEAFF
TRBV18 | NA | CASTIVQGGETQYF
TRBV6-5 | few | CASSYSRLAGVTDTQYF
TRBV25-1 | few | CASAGVGTGELFF